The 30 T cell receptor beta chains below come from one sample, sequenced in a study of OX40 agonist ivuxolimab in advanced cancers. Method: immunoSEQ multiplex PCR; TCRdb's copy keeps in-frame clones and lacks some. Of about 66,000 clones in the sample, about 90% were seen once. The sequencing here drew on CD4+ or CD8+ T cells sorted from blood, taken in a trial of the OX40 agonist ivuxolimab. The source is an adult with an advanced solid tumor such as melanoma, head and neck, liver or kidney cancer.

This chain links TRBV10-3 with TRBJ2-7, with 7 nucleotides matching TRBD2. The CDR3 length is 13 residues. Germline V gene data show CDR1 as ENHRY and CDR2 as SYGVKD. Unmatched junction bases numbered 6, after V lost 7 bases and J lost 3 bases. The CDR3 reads CAIMGGERYEQYF. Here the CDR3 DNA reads TGTGCCATCATGGGGGGGGAGCGCTACGAGCAGTACTTC.

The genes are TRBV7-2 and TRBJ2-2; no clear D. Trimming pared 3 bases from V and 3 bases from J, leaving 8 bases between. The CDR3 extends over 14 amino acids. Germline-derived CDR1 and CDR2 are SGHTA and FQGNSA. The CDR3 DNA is TGTGCCAGCAGCTTCTCACGGGACACCGGGGAGCTGTTTTTT. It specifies CASSFSRDTGELFF.

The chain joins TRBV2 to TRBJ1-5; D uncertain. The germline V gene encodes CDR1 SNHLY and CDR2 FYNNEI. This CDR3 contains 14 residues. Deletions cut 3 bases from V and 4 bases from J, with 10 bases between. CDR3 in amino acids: CASSDSAGNQPQHF. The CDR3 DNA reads TGTGCCAGCAGTGACTCGGCGGGAAATCAGCCCCAGCATTTT. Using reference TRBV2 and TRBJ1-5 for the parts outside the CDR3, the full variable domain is EPEVTQTPSHQVTQMGQEVILRCVPISNHLYFYWYRQILGQKVEFLVSFYNNEISEKSEIFDDQFSVERPDGSNFTLKIRSTKLEDSAMYFCASSDSAGNQPQHFGDGTRLSIL.

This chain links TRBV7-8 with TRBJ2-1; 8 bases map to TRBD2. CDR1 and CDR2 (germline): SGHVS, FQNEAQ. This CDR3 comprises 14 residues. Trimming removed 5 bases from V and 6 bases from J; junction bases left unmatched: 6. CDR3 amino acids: CASSTGTSFNEQFF. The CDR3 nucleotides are TGTGCCAGCAGCACCGGGACTAGTTTCAATGAGCAGTTCTTC.

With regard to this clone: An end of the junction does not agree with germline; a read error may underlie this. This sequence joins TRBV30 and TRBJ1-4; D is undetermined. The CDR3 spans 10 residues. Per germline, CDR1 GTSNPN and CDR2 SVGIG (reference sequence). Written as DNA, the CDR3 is TGTGCCTGGGTTAGAGGAAAAACTGTTTTT. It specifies CAWVRGKTVF.

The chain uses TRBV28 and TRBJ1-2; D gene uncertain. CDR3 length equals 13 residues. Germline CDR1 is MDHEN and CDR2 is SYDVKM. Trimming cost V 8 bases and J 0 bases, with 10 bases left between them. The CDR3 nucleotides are TGTGCCAGCTCCCCAGCTGCTAACTATGGCTACACCTTC. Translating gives CASSPAANYGYTF.

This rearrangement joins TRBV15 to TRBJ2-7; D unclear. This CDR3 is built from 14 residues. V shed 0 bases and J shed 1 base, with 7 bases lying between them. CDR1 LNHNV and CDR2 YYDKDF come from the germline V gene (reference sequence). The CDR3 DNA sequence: TGTGCCACCAGCAGAGATCCCTCGTCCTACGAGCAGTACTTC. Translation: CATSRDPSSYEQYF.

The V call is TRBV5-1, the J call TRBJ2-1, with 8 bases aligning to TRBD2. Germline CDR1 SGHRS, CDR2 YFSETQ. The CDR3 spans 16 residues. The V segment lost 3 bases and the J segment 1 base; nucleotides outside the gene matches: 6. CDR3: CASSYGSGGSYNEQFF. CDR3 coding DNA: TGCGCCAGCAGCTATGGGTCGGGAGGGTCCTACAATGAGCAGTTCTTC.

CDR3: CASSYSNRYEQYF. CDR3 DNA sequence: TGTGCCAGCAGTTACTCGAATCGCTACGAGCAGTACTTC. This sequence joins TRBV6-5 and TRBJ2-5; D is uncertain. The J call is in doubt because the DNA end fits TRBJ2-7 better. Germline values: CDR1 MNHEY, CDR2 SVGAGI. There are 13 residues in the CDR3.

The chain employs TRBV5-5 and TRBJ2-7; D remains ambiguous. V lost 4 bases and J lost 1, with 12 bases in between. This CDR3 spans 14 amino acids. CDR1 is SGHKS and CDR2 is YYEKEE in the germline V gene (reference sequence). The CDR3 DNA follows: TGTGCCAGCAGCGTACTCGGTGGGTCCTACGAGCAGTACTTC. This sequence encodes CASSVLGGSYEQYF.

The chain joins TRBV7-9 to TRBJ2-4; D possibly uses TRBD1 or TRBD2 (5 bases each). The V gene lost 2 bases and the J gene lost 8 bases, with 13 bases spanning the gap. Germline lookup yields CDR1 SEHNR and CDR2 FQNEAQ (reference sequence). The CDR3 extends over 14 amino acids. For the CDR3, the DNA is TGTGCCAGCAGCTTAATGAGGGGTCCGGACATTCAGTACTTC. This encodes CASSLMRGPDIQYF.

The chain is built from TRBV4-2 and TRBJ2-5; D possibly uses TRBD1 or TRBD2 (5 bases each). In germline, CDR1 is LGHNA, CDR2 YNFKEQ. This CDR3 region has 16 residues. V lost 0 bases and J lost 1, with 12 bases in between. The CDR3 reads CASSQDGGITQETQYF. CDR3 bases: TGTGCCAGCAGCCAAGATGGGGGAATAACCCAAGAGACCCAGTACTTC.

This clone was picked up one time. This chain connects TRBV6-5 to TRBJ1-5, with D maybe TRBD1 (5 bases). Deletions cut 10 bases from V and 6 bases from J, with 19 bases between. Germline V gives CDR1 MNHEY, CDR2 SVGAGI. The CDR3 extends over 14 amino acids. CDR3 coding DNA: TGTGCCACTAGAGGGTCCAGGGAAGGTCAGCCCCAGCATTTT. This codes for CATRGSREGQPQHF.

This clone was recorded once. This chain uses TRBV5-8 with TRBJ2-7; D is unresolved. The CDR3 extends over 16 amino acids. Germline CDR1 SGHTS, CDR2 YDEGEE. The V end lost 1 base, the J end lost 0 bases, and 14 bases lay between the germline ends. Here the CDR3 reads CASSLLSRANSYEQYF. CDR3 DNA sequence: TGTGCCAGCAGCTTGTTATCTAGAGCTAACTCCTACGAGCAGTACTTC.

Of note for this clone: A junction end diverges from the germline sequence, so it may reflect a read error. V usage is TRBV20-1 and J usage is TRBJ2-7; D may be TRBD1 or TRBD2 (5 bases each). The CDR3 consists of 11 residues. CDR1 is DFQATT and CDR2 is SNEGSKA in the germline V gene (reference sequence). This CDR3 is CSASHTGRMVF. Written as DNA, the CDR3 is TGCAGTGCTAGTCACACGGGACGGATGGTTTTC.

This chain's CDR3 is CASSLDDQPQHF. The CDR3 region has the DNA TGTGCCAGCAGCTTAGACGATCAGCCCCAGCATTTT. The gene calls are TRBV7-2 and TRBJ1-5; D ambiguous. The V end was cut by 1 base, the J end by 5 bases, with 3 bases between. In germline, CDR1 is SGHTA, CDR2 FQGNSA. The CDR3 has 12 residues.

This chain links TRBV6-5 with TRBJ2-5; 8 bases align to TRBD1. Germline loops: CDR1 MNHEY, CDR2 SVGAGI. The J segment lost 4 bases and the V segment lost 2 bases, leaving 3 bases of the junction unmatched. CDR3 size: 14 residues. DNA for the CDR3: TGTGCCAGCAGTTACAACAGGGGGTTAGAGACCCAGTACTTC. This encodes CASSYNRGLETQYF.

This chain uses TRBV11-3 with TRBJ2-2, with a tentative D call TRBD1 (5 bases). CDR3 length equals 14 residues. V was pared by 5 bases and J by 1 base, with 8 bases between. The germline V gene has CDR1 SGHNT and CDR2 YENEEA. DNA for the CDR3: TGTGCCAGCAGCCGCAGGGAGAACACCGGGGAGCTGTTTTTT. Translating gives CASSRRENTGELFF.

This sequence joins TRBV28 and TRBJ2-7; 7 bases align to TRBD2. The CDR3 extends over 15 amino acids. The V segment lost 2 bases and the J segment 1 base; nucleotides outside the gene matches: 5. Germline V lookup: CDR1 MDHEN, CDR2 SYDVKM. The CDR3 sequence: CASSLGGVGSYEQYF. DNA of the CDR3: TGTGCCAGCAGTTTAGGGGGGGTAGGTTCCTACGAGCAGTACTTC.

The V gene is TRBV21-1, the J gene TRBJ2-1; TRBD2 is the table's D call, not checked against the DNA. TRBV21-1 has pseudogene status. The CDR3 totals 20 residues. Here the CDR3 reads CASSRLDRGPGSGSIDEQFF. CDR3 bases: TGTGCCAGCAGCAGACTCGACAGGGGGCCTGGTAGCGGGAGTATCGATGAGCAGTTCTTC.

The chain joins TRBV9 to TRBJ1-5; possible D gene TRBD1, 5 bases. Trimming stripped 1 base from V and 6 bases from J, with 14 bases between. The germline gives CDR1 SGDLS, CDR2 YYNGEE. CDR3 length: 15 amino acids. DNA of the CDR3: TGTGCCAGCAGCGTATCCGGGGGGATAGGTCAGCCCCAGCATTTT. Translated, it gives CASSVSGGIGQPQHF.

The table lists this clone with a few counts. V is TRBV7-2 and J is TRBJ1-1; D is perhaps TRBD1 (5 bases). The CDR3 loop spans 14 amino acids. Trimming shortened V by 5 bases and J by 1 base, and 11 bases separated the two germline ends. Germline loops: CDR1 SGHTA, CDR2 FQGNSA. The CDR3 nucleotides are TGTGCCAGCAGCCGTCATGGGACGAACACTGAAGCTTTCTTT. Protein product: CASSRHGTNTEAFF.

CDR3 sequence reads: CASSLGLNTDTQYF. The CDR3 DNA follows: TGTGCCAGCAGCCTGGGACTTAACACAGATACGCAGTATTTT. This chain links TRBV7-3 with TRBJ2-3; D may be TRBD2 (6 bases). The CDR3 covers 14 residues. Germline assignment: CDR1 SGHTA and CDR2 FQGTGA. The V gene lost 5 bases and the J gene lost 2 bases, with 11 bases spanning the gap. The entire variable domain, with the rest obtained from reference TRBV7-3 and TRBJ2-3, is as follows: GAGVSQTPSNKVTEKGKYVELRCDPISGHTALYWYRQSLGQGPEFLIYFQGTGAADDSGLPNDRFFAVRPEGSVSTLKIQRTERGDSAVYLCASSLGLNTDTQYFGPGTRLTVL.

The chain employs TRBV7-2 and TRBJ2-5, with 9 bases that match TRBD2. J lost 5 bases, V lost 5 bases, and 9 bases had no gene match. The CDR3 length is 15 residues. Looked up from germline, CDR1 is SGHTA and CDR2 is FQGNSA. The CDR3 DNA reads TGTGCCAGCAGCGGTCCGGGACTAGCTTTTGAGACCCAGTACTTC. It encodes CASSGPGLAFETQYF.

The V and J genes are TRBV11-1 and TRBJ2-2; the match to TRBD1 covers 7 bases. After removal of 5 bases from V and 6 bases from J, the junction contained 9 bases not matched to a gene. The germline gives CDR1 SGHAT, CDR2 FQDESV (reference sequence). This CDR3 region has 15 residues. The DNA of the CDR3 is TGTGCCAGCAGCCGGGGTTTGGGACAGTCCGGGGAGCTGTTTTTT. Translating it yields CASSRGLGQSGELFF.

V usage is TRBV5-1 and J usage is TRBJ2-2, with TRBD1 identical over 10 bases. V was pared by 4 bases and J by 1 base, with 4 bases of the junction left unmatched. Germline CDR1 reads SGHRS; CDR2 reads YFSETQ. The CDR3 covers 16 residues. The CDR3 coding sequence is TGCGCCAGCAGCCCCGACAGGGGGCTGAACACCGGGGAGCTGTTTTTT. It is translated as CASSPDRGLNTGELFF.

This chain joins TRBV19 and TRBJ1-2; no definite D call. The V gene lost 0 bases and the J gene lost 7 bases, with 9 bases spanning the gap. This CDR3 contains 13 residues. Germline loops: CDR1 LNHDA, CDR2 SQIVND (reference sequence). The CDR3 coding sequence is TGTGCCAGTAGTATAGATCTGGGTCTTGGCTACACCTTC. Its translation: CASSIDLGLGYTF.

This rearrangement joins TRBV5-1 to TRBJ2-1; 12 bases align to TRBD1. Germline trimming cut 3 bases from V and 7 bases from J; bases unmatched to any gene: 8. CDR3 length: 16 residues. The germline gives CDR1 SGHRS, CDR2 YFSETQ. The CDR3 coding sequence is TGCGCCAGCAGCTACCCCGGGACAGGGGGCAAAAATGAGCAGTTCTTC. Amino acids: CASSYPGTGGKNEQFF.

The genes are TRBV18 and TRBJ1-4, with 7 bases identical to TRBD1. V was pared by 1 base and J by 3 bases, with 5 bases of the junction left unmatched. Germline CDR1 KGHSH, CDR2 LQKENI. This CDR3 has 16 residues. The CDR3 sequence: CASSPQGALSNEKLFF. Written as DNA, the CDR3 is TGTGCCAGCTCACCACAGGGGGCTCTTTCTAATGAAAAACTGTTTTTT.

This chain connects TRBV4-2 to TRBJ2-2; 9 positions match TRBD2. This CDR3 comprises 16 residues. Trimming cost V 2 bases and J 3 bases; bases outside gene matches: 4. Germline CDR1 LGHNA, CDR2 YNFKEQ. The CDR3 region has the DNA TGTGCCAGCAGCCAAACGACTAGCGGATACACCGGGGAGCTGTTTTTT. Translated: CASSQTTSGYTGELFF.